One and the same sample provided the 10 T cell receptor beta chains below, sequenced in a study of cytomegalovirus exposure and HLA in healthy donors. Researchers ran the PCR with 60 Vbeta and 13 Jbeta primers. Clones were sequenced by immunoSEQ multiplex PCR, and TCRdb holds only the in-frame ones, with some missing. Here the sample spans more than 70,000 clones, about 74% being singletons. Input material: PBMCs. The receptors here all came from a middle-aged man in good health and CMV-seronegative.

The CDR3 DNA reads as TGCGCCAGCAGCTCGGGACTAGCGGGTTCAGGGGCCCAGTACTTC. Translation gives CASSSGLAGSGAQYF. This chain links TRBV4-1 with TRBJ2-5, with 12 bases fitting TRBD2. The CDR3 contains 15 residues. Germline V CDR1 and CDR2: MGHRA, YSYEKL. V lost 5 bases and J lost 9; bases outside the gene matches: 10.

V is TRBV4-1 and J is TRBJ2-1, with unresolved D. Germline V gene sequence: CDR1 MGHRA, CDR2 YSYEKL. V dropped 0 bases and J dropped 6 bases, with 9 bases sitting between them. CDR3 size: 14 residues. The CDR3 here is CASSQDLRINEQFF. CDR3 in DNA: TGCGCCAGCAGCCAAGACTTGAGAATCAATGAGCAGTTCTTC.

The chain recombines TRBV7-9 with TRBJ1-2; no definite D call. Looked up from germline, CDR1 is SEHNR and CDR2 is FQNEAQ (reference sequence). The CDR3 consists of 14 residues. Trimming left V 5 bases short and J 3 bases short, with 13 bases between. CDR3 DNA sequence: TGTGCCAGCAGCCCACCCTTCGAGGACTATGGCTACACCTTC. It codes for CASSPPFEDYGYTF.

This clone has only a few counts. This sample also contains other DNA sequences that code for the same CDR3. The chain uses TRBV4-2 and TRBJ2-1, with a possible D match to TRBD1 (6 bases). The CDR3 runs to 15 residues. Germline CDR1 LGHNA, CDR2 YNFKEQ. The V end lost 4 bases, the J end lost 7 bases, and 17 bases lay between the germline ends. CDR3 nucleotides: TGTGCCAGCAGCCCCACCAGGGGTGTATGGAATGAGCAGTTCTTC. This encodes CASSPTRGVWNEQFF.

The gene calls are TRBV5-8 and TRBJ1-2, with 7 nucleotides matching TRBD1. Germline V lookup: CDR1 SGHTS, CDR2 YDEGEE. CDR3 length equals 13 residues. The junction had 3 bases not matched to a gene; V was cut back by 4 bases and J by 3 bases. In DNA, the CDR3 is TGTGCCAGCAGCACCGGGACAGACTATGGCTACACCTTC. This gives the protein CASSTGTDYGYTF.

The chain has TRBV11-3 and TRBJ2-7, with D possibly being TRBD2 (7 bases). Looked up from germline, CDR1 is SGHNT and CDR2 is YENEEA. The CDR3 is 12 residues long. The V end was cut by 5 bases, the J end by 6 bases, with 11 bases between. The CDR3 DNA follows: TGTGCCAGCAGCGTAGGGGGGGGCGAGCAGTACTTC. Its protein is CASSVGGGEQYF. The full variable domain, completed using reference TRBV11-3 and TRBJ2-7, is EAGVVQSPRYKIIEKKQPVAFWCNPISGHNTLYWYLQNLGQGPELLIRYENEEAVDDSQLPKDRFSAERLKGVDSTLKIQPAELGDSAVYLCASSVGGGEQYFGPGTRLTVT.

The CDR3 coding sequence is TGCGCCAGCAGCTACCTTGGGGGGGAGACAGATACGCAGTATTTT. Translating it yields CASSYLGGETDTQYF. The genes are TRBV5-1 and TRBJ2-3; 7 bases line up with TRBD2. The CDR3 totals 15 residues. From germline, CDR1 is SGHRS and CDR2 YFSETQ. J lost 3 bases, V lost 3 bases, and 7 bases had no gene match.

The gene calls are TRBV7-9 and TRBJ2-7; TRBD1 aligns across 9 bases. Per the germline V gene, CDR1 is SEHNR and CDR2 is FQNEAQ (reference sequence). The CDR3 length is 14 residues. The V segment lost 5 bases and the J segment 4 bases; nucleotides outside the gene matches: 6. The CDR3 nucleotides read TGTGCCAGCAGCCTGACAGGGGGTATTTACGAGCAGTACTTC. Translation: CASSLTGGIYEQYF.

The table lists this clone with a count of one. DNA of the CDR3: TGTGCCAGCAGTTCGGGACTAGCGGCGTACAATGAGCAGTTCTTC. As protein: CASSSGLAAYNEQFF. This chain joins TRBV27 and TRBJ2-1, with 11 positions matching TRBD2. The CDR3 extends over 15 amino acids. The germline V gene encodes CDR1 MNHEY and CDR2 SMNVEV (reference sequence). J was trimmed by 4 bases and V by 4 bases; bases with no gene match: 3.

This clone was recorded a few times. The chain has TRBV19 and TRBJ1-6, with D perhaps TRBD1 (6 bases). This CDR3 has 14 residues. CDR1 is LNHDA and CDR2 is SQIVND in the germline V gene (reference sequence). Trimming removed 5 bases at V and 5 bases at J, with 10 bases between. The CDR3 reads CASSPRGDNSPLHF. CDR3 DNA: TGTGCCAGTAGTCCCAGGGGAGATAATTCACCCCTCCACTTT.